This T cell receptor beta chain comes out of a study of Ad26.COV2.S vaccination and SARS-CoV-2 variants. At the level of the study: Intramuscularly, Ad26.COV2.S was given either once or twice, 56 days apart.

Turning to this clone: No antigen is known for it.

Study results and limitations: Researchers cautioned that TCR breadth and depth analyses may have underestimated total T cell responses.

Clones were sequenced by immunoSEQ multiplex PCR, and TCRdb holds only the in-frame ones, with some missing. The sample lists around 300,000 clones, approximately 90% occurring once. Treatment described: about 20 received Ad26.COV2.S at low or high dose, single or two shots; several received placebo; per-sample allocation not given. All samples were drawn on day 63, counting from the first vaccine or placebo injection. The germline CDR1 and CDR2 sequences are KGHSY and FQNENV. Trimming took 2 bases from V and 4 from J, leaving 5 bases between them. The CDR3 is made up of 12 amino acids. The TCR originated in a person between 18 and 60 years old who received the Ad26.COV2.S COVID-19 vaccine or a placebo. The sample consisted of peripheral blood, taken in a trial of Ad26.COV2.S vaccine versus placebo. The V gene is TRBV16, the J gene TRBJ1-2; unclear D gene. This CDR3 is CASSQRTYGYTF. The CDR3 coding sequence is TGTGCCAGCAGCCAACGGACCTATGGCTACACCTTC.